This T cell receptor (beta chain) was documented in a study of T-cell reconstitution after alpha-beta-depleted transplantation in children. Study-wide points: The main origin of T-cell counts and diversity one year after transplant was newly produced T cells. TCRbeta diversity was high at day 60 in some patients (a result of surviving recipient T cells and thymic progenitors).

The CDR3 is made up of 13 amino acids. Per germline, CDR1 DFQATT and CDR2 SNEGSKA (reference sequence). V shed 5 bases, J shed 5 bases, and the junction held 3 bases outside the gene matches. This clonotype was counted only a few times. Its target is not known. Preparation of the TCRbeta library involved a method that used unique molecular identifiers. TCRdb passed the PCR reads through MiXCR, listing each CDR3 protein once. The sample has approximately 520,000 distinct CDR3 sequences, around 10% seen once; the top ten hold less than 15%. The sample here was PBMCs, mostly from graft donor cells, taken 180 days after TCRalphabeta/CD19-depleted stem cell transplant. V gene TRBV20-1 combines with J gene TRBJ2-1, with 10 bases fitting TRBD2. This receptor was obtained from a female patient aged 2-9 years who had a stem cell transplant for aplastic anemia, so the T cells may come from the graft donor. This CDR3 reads CSAEGLANNEQFF. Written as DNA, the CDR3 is TGCAGTGCTGAGGGACTAGCGAACAATGAGCAGTTCTTC.